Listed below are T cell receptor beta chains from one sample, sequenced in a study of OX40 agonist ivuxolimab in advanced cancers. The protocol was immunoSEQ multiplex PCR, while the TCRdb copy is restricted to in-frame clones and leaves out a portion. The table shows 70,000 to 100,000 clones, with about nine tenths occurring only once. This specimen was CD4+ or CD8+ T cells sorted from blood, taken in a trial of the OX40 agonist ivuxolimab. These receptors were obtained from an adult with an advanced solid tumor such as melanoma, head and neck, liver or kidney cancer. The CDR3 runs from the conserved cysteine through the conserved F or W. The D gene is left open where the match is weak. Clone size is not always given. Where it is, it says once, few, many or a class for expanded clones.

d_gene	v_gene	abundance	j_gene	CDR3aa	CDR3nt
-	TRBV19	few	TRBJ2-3	CASSPTRNTDTQYF	TGTGCCAGTAGTCCGACGAGAAACACAGATACGCAGTATTTT
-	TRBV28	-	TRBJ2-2	CASTSLPGNTGELFF	TGTGCCAGCACCTCTCTGCCGGGCAACACCGGGGAGCTGTTTTTT
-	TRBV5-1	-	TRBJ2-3	CASSLEGRAIDTQYF	TGCGCCAGCAGCTTGGAGGGCAGGGCCATAGATACGCAGTATTTT
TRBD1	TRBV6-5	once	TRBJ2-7	CASSPDRGREQYF	TGTGCCAGCAGTCCAGACAGGGGGCGGGAGCAGTACTTC
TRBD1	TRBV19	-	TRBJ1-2	CASSSSGGSGYTF	TGTGCCAGTAGTTCTTCAGGGGGCAGTGGCTACACCTTC
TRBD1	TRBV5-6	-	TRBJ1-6	CASTTITGTGYSPLHF	TGTGCCAGCACTACGATTACCGGGACAGGGTACTCACCCCTCCACTTT
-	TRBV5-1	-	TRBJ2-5	CASSLAEAGETQYF	TGCGCCAGCAGCTTGGCGGAGGCCGGAGAGACCCAGTACTTC
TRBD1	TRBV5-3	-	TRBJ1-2	CARSPTGGPHYGYTF	TGTGCCAGAAGCCCCACAGGGGGTCCTCACTATGGCTACACCTTC
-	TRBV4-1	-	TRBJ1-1	CASSQDRTLNTEAFF	TGCGCCAGCAGCCAAGATAGGACGTTGAACACTGAAGCTTTCTTT
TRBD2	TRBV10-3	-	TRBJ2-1	CAISVRENHNEQFF	TGTGCCATCAGTGTGCGGGAGAACCACAATGAGCAGTTCTTC
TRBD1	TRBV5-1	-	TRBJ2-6	CASSPYTGVGANVLTF	TGCGCCAGCAGCCCCTATACAGGGGTAGGGGCCAACGTCCTGACTTTC
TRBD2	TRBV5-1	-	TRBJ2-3	CASSLGLAGGMGTDTQYF	TGCGCCAGCAGTTTAGGACTAGCGGGAGGGATGGGCACAGATACGCAGTATTTT
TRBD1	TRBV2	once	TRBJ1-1	CASSAGQFNTEAFF	TGTGCCAGCAGTGCGGGACAGTTTAACACTGAAGCTTTCTTT
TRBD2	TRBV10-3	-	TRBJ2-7	CAISIGLAGHEQYF	TGTGCCATCAGTATCGGACTAGCGGGCCACGAGCAGTACTTC
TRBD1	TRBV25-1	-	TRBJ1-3	CASSGDRVKVAGNTIYF	TGTGCCAGCAGTGGTGACAGGGTAAAGGTGGCTGGAAACACCATATATTTT
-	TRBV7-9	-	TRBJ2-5	CASSLTVGAETQYF	TGTGCCAGCAGCTTAACTGTGGGGGCAGAGACCCAGTACTTC
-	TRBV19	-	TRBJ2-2	CASSIPPLPGELFF	TGTGCCAGTAGTATTCCCCCTCTACCCGGGGAGCTGTTTTTT
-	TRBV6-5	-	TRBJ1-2	CASSGTTNYGYTF	TGTGCCAGCAGTGGGACAACTAACTATGGCTACACCTTC
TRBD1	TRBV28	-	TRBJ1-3	CASSLFVGQLSGNTIYF	TGTGCCAGCAGTTTATTCGTGGGACAGCTAAGTGGAAACACCATATATTTT
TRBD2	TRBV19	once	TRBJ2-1	CASSILAAVNEQFF	TGTGCCAGTAGTATCCTAGCGGCCGTCAATGAGCAGTTCTTC
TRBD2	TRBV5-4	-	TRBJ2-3	CASSRSGSITDTQYF	TGTGCCAGCAGCCGTAGCGGGAGTATCACAGATACGCAGTATTTT
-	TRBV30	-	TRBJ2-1	CAWSPNSLNEQFF	TGTGCCTGGAGTCCGAATAGCCTCAATGAGCAGTTCTTC
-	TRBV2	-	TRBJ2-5	CASSGRAQETQYF	TGTGCCAGCAGTGGTAGGGCCCAAGAGACCCAGTACTTC
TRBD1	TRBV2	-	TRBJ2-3	CASSDRDRGDTQYF	TGTGCCAGCAGTGACCGGGACAGGGGAGATACGCAGTATTTT
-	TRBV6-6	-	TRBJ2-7	CASTPNLGGEQYF	TGTGCCAGCACCCCCAACCTTGGAGGCGAGCAGTACTTC
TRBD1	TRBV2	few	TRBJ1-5	CASSTGDQPQHF	TGTGCCAGCAGTACAGGGGATCAGCCCCAGCATTTT
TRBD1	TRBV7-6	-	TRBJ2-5	CASSLPQGRETQYF	TGTGCCAGCAGCTTGCCACAGGGGCGAGAGACCCAGTACTTC
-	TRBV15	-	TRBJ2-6	CATSNGAPAGANVLTF	TGTGCCACCAGCAACGGGGCGCCGGCTGGGGCCAACGTCCTGACTTTC
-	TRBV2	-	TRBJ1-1	CASNLQGGDTEAFF	TGTGCCAGCAATCTACAGGGAGGAGACACTGAAGCTTTCTTT
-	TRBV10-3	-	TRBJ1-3	CAISAGNYPGNTIYF	TGTGCCATCAGTGCGGGGAACTACCCTGGAAACACCATATATTTT
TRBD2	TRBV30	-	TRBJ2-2	CAWSAGTSGRTGELFF	TGTGCCTGGAGTGCTGGGACTAGCGGGAGAACCGGGGAGCTGTTTTTT